This TCR beta chain was found in a study of T cells expressing NK-cell markers (dated by TCRdb to about 2020). Some background on the complete study: TCR beta-chain repertoires were profiled in sorted CD3+CD56+NKG2C+, CD3+CD56+NKG2C- and CD3+CD56-NKG2C+ T-cell subsets from several donors. Of the eight sequenced donors, seven were found to be HCMV-seropositive and one was found to be HCMV-seronegative. The eight sequenced donors were randomly selected healthy volunteers, three men and five women. The libraries were sequenced on Illumina HiSeq 2000/2500, MiSeq or NextSeq, producing 2 x 150 bp reads.

The paper's findings and limits, for the study overall: For six donors, the dominant CD3+CD56+NKG2C+ clonotypes were among the top 10 CD8+ clonotypes and accounted for 1.0-7.0% of CD8+ T cells. Whether the expanded NKG2C-expressing T cell clones were specific for HCMV antigens remained unclear. Those dominant clonotypes were again the most abundant among CD3+CD56-NKG2C+ cells in a few donors, at about 25-65%.

Data came from an Illumina HiSeq 2000. 5'RACE template switching, by which a universal primer site and unique molecular identifiers were added, was used to make TCR beta cDNA libraries. Priming for cDNA synthesis came from the TCR beta constant segment, and two successive PCR amplification steps followed. As for the original processing: MIGEC handled demultiplexing of the reads and grouping by UMI, while MiTCR was used to assemble and quantify clonotypes. To remove erroneous sequences, TCR cDNA sequences were retained only when supported by two or more reads. The tcR package was used for downstream repertoire analysis, with clonotypes matched between fractions based on CDR3 nucleotide sequence plus V segment. VDJmatch was used to annotate antigen specificity against VDJdb, with one amino acid substitution in CDR3 permitted. With the reads reprocessed by TCRdb, a single entry stands for each CDR3 protein sequence and no DNA is reported. The V and J calls follow TCRdb's processing rather than the paper's. This sample's listing comprises around 100,000 distinct CDR3 sequences. Of the sample, roughly 20% is held by the ten largest clones.

About this clonotype: What antigen it recognizes has not been identified.

There are 15 amino acids in the CDR3, from cysteine to phenylalanine inclusive. There is no recorded DNA. From the germline V gene (reference sequence), CDR1 is DFQATT and CDR2 is SNEGSKA. To determine HCMV serostatus, a commercial ELISA kit was used to detect HCMV-specific IgG in serum. Peripheral blood mononuclear cells were isolated from blood by Ficoll density gradient centrifugation. The chain joins TRBV20-1 to TRBJ2-3. The sample taken for sequencing was blood T cells: a sorted CD56 or NKG2C T cell subset, CD4+ or CD8+ T cells, or bulk PBMC T cells (not recorded which). This TCR came from a woman between 18 and 70 years old in good health. The CDR3 reads CSARGPQVGTDTQYF.